A single sample is the source of the 25 T cell receptor beta chains below, sequenced in a study of control samples from healthy donors and cancer patients. Sequencing was performed with immunoSEQ multiplex PCR; in TCRdb, only in-frame clones are kept and a portion is missing. The table lists 100,000 to 110,000 clones, roughly 84% of them singletons, with about 18% in the top ten. Input material: blood. The receptors come from a woman aged 45 to 65 in good health.

This chain links TRBV6-5 with TRBJ2-1, with 9 positions matching TRBD1. The CDR3 runs 15 residues. Trimming at V came to 5 bases and at J to 5 bases, leaving 7 bases not matched to a gene. Germline assignment: CDR1 MNHEY and CDR2 SVGAGI. CDR3 nucleotide sequence: TGTGCCAGCAGTATGGGACAGGGACTCCACAATGAGCAGTTCTTC. This codes for CASSMGQGLHNEQFF.

This clone has a single count. V is TRBV3-1 (or the pseudogene TRBV3-2) and J is TRBJ1-3; 7 bases map to TRBD1. Per germline, CDR1 LGHDT and CDR2 YNNKEL (reference sequence). CDR3 length equals 13 residues. Trimming took 9 bases from V and 0 from J; bases not matched to a gene: 2. Here the CDR3 reads CASRQGSGNTIYF. In DNA, the CDR3 is TGTGCCAGTAGACAGGGCTCTGGAAACACCATATATTTT.

The V gene is TRBV7-9, the J gene TRBJ1-4; 10 positions match TRBD1. Germline lookup yields CDR1 SEHNR and CDR2 FQNEAQ (reference sequence). The CDR3 extends over 18 amino acids. The J segment lost 0 bases and the V segment lost 3 bases, leaving 7 bases of the junction unmatched. The CDR3 region is CASSFWTGGRSTNEKLFF. The DNA of the CDR3 is TGTGCCAGCAGCTTTTGGACAGGGGGTCGGTCAACTAATGAAAAACTGTTTTTT.

The V gene is TRBV24-1, the J gene TRBJ2-2, with TRBD1 matching over 11 bases. The CDR3 runs to 15 residues. The J segment lost 9 bases and the V segment lost 3 bases, leaving 5 bases of the junction unmatched. Looked up from germline, CDR1 is KGHDR and CDR2 is SFDVKD. CDR3 loop: CATSDPGQGGRELFF. The CDR3 DNA reads TGTGCCACCAGTGATCCGGGACAGGGGGGCCGGGAGCTGTTTTTT.

This clone was recorded a few times. The chain links TRBV21-1 to TRBJ2-5. TRBV21-1 is a recognized pseudogene. The CDR3 has 20 amino acids. CDR3 DNA: TGTGCCAGCAGCAAAAAGTGGGAGGGACAGATACGTGATCTAGAGGAGACCCAGTACTTC. Its translation is CASSKKWEGQIRDLEETQYF.

The gene calls are TRBV5-6 and TRBJ2-7, with 7 bases aligning to TRBD1. Germline CDR1 reads SGHDT; CDR2 reads YYEEEE. V shed 2 bases and J 0 bases; nucleotides not matched to a gene: 5. The CDR3 loop spans 15 amino acids. The DNA of the CDR3 is TGTGCCAGCAGCTTACTCAGGGGGAGCTCCTACGAGCAGTACGTC. Protein product: CASSLLRGSSYEQYV.

J is TRBJ1-2 and V is TRBV15; 10 nucleotides agree with TRBD1. Trimming at V came to 1 base and at J to 8 bases, leaving 4 bases not matched to a gene. Per germline, CDR1 LNHNV and CDR2 YYDKDF (reference sequence). The CDR3 spans 14 residues. The CDR3 DNA is TGTGCCACCAGCAGAGGGGACAGGGGTGACGGCTACACCTTC. Encoded protein: CATSRGDRGDGYTF.

The genes are TRBV27 and TRBJ1-5; D remains ambiguous. Germline CDR1 and CDR2: MNHEY and SMNVEV (reference sequence). CDR3 length: 13 residues. The ends were cut back, 0 bases at V and 9 bases at J, with 9 bases in the middle. The CDR3 sequence: CASSLSLRTPQHF. CDR3 in DNA: TGTGCCAGCAGTTTATCGTTAAGAACGCCCCAGCATTTT.

The rearrangement joins TRBV7-6 to TRBJ2-2; TRBD1 might be the D (6 bases). Germline CDR1 and CDR2: SGHVS and FNYEAQ. Trimming cost V 5 bases and J 0 bases, with 13 bases left between them. The CDR3 extends over 16 amino acids. CDR3 protein: CASSMQTGPNTGELFF. The CDR3 nucleotides read TGTGCCAGCAGCATGCAGACAGGCCCGAACACCGGGGAGCTGTTTTTT.

This chain joins TRBV7-9 and TRBJ1-1, with TRBD1 identical over 7 bases. The CDR3 totals 15 residues. Germline V gives CDR1 SEHNR, CDR2 FQNEAQ (reference sequence). J was trimmed by 2 bases and V by 1 base; bases with no gene match: 4. The CDR3 DNA is TGTGCCAGCAGCTTAGATGGGACAGATAACACTGAAGCTTTCTTT. This gives the protein CASSLDGTDNTEAFF.

Only one count was recorded for this clone. The rearrangement joins TRBV30 to TRBJ1-6, with D possibly matching TRBD1 (5 bases). Looked up from germline, CDR1 is GTSNPN and CDR2 is SVGIG (reference sequence). Trimming took off 4 bases at V and 14 bases at J, with 18 bases between the two ends. The CDR3 is made up of 13 amino acids. The chain's CDR3 is CAWNTGGPVTLHF. CDR3 bases: TGTGCCTGGAATACAGGCGGCCCCGTAACCCTCCACTTT. Supplemented by reference TRBV30 and TRBJ1-6, the full variable domain reads SQTIHQWPATLVQPVGSPLSLECTVEGTSNPNLYWYRQAAGRGLQLLFYSVGIGQISSEVPQNLSASRPQDRQFILSSKKLLLSDSGFYLCAWNTGGPVTLHFGNGTRLTVT.

This clone was seen a single time. The chain's CDR3 is CASSLGSGELFF. For the CDR3, the DNA is TGTGCCAGCAGCTTAGGGTCCGGGGAGCTGTTTTTT. V gene TRBV11-2 combines with J gene TRBJ2-2; D unclear. Trimming shortened V by 1 base and J by 6 bases, and 3 bases separated the two germline ends. This CDR3 comprises 12 residues. Germline V lookup: CDR1 SGHAT, CDR2 FQNNGV.

The chain employs TRBV5-8 and TRBJ2-3; no clear D. The CDR3 has 17 residues. The germline gives CDR1 SGHTS, CDR2 YDEGEE. The V gene lost 4 bases and the J gene lost 0 bases, with 18 bases spanning the gap. This chain's CDR3 is CASSPGSVVLSTDTQYF. Here the CDR3 DNA reads TGTGCCAGCAGCCCTGGTTCCGTCGTATTGAGCACAGATACGCAGTATTTT.

This clone appeared once. The rearrangement uses TRBV7-9 and TRBJ2-3; maybe TRBD2 (6 bases). CDR1 SEHNR and CDR2 FQNEAQ come from the germline V gene (reference sequence). The CDR3 runs 14 residues. V lost 3 bases to trimming and J lost 2 bases, with 9 bases between them. CDR3 residues: CASSFVADTDTQYF. The CDR3, as DNA: TGTGCCAGCAGCTTTGTAGCGGACACAGATACGCAGTATTTT.

V is TRBV24-1 and J is TRBJ2-5; 8 bases are a match to TRBD1. CDR1 is KGHDR and CDR2 is SFDVKD in the germline V gene. Trimming at V came to 3 bases and at J to 5 bases, leaving 7 bases not matched to a gene. The CDR3 covers 15 residues. This CDR3 reads CATSDPGTGRETQYF. The CDR3 nucleotides are TGTGCCACCAGTGATCCTGGGACAGGCCGGGAGACCCAGTACTTC.

This clone was observed a handful of times. The chain joins TRBV4-1 to TRBJ1-3; D perhaps matches TRBD1 (5 bases). Germline lookup yields CDR1 MGHRA and CDR2 YSYEKL. CDR3 size: 15 residues. The V and J ends lost 1 base and 2 bases respectively, with 9 bases between them. This CDR3 reads CASSQAGTAGNTIYF. CDR3 nucleotide sequence: TGCGCCAGCAGCCAAGCCGGGACGGCTGGAAACACCATATATTTT.

The chain is built from TRBV6-5 and TRBJ1-1, with D maybe TRBD1 (5 bases). The V gene's germline CDR1 is MNHEY and CDR2 SVGAGI. V lost 6 bases, J lost 11 bases, and 19 bases lay in between. The CDR3 covers 13 residues. The CDR3 DNA reads as TGTGCCAGCAGCCCGGGACCCCGGGTGGAGGCTTTCTTT. Translation: CASSPGPRVEAFF.

The rearrangement uses TRBV4-1 and TRBJ2-7; 9 bases are shared with TRBD1. V trimming: 4 bases; J trimming: 7 bases; junction bases outside the gene matches: 8. CDR1 MGHRA and CDR2 YSYEKL come from the germline V gene. The CDR3 runs 14 residues. The CDR3 is CASSRPGQGGEQYV. The CDR3 region has the DNA TGCGCCAGCAGCCGGCCGGGACAGGGAGGAGAGCAGTACGTC.

The chain employs TRBV5-1 and TRBJ1-5; 7 positions match TRBD1. The V segment lost 0 bases and the J segment 5 bases; nucleotides outside the gene matches: 2. The CDR3 has 14 amino acids. CDR1 and CDR2 from the germline V gene are SGHRS and YFSETQ. The CDR3 spells CASSLGGGYQPQHF. The CDR3 nucleotides read TGCGCCAGCAGCTTGGGAGGGGGCTATCAGCCCCAGCATTTT.

The chain combines TRBV4-1 with TRBJ1-5; 7 nucleotides line up with TRBD1. V lost 1 base and J lost 3; bases outside the gene matches: 3. The CDR3 runs to 15 residues. The germline CDR1 and CDR2 sequences are MGHRA and YSYEKL. The CDR3 DNA reads TGCGCCAGCAGCCAAGGGGACAGAGACAATCAGCCCCAGCATTTT. Protein product: CASSQGDRDNQPQHF.

The chain has TRBV5-1 and TRBJ2-7; D is unresolved. The V end lost 8 bases, the J end lost 4 bases, and 10 bases lay between the germline ends. The CDR3 totals 11 residues. Germline V gives CDR1 SGHRS, CDR2 YFSETQ. The CDR3 sequence: CARFKCYEQYV. The DNA for the CDR3 is TGCGCCAGGTTTAAATGTTACGAGCAGTACGTC.

The gene calls are TRBV11-1 and TRBJ2-1; D is unclear. The V end was cut by 5 bases, the J end by 2 bases, with 10 bases between. CDR1 is SGHAT and CDR2 is FQDESV in the germline V gene (reference sequence). This CDR3 has 14 residues. The CDR3 coding sequence is TGTGCCAGCAGCCCTGAGGTCACCTACAATGAGCAGTTCTTC. Protein product: CASSPEVTYNEQFF.

This clone was seen a single time. The chain links TRBV5-1 to TRBJ2-1; 12 bases are a match to TRBD2. After removal of 4 bases from V and 6 bases from J, the junction contained 2 bases not matched to a gene. The CDR3 length is 14 residues. Germline lookup yields CDR1 SGHRS and CDR2 YFSETQ. The CDR3 coding sequence is TGCGCCAGCAGCCGGACTAGCGGGATCAATGAGCAGTTCTTC. Its protein is CASSRTSGINEQFF.

This chain connects TRBV25-1 to TRBJ2-1, with 13 bases aligning to TRBD2. Germline CDR1 and CDR2: MGHDK and SYGVNS. The CDR3 extends over 15 amino acids. Losses at the gene ends were 4 bases for V and 5 bases for J; bases not matched to a gene: 2. The CDR3 nucleotides are TGTGCCAGCAGTGGGGGACTAGCGGGGAACAATGAGCAGTTCTTC. Amino acids: CASSGGLAGNNEQFF.

The chain recombines TRBV20-1 with TRBJ1-2; 10 positions match TRBD1. Germline V gene lookup returns CDR1 DFQATT and CDR2 SNEGSKA (reference sequence). V dropped 6 bases and J dropped 8; count of bases not matched to a gene: 3. The CDR3 length is 11 residues. CDR3 loop: CSATGGEGYTF. In DNA form, the CDR3 reads TGCAGTGCGACAGGGGGCGAGGGCTACACCTTC.